What follows are 14 T cell receptor beta chains derived from one specimen sequenced in a study of blood T cell repertoires in COVID-19. TCRdb's copy holds only in-frame clones and misses some; the assay was immunoSEQ multiplex PCR. The sample yields 100,000 to 150,000 clones, approximately 84% seen once. The sample taken for sequencing was peripheral blood. The source is a man in his fifties or sixties with acute or convalescent COVID-19.

This chain joins TRBV6-5 and TRBJ1-1; a weak D match, TRBD1 (6 bases). Germline V gene lookup returns CDR1 MNHEY and CDR2 SVGAGI. The CDR3 has 14 residues. The ends were cut back, 7 bases at V and 11 bases at J, with 23 bases in the middle. CDR3 sequence reads: CASNPTGKTGMAFF. The DNA for the CDR3 is TGTGCCAGCAACCCCACAGGGAAGACGGGAATGGCTTTCTTT.

The chain links TRBV30 to TRBJ2-5, with TRBD2 matching over 8 bases. CDR3 length equals 16 residues. V lost 2 bases, J lost 4 bases, and 12 bases stayed unmatched. In germline, CDR1 is GTSNPN, CDR2 SVGIG (reference sequence). The CDR3, as DNA: TGTGCCTGGAGTCAACAGCGGGGGACGGGGGCAGAGACCCAGTACTTC. Its protein product is CAWSQQRGTGAETQYF.

This clone was picked up one time. This chain uses TRBV7-9 with TRBJ2-3, with 7 bases aligning to TRBD2. V lost 2 bases to trimming and J lost 1 base; unmatched junction nucleotides: 15. The CDR3 runs to 19 residues. The germline gives CDR1 SEHNR, CDR2 FQNEAQ (reference sequence). In nucleotides, the CDR3 is TGTGCCAGCAGCTTAATCGGGGGGAGGCGGGCCGAGGGCACAGATACGCAGTATTTT. As protein: CASSLIGGRRAEGTDTQYF.

The chain couples TRBV6-5 to TRBJ1-5; 12 bases map to TRBD1. V lost 7 bases and J lost 6; bases outside the gene matches: 7. The germline V gene encodes CDR1 MNHEY and CDR2 SVGAGI. The CDR3 is 15 residues long. CDR3 nucleotides: TGTGCCAGCAACCCCGGGACAGGGGGCCCTCAGCCCCAGCATTTT. Amino acid sequence: CASNPGTGGPQPQHF.

The chain carries TRBV3-1 (or the pseudogene TRBV3-2) and TRBJ1-2; D gene ambiguous. V lost 0 bases and J lost 2, with 7 bases in between. Germline V CDR1 and CDR2: LGHDT, YNNKEL (reference sequence). The CDR3 loop spans 14 amino acids. In nucleotides, the CDR3 is TGTGCCAGCAGCCAAGAGTGGCTCAACTATGGCTACACCTTC. Translating gives CASSQEWLNYGYTF.

The chain combines TRBV5-1 with TRBJ2-1; D is possibly TRBD2 (5 bases). The ends were cut back, 4 bases at V and 4 bases at J, with 15 bases in the middle. Germline V gene data show CDR1 as SGHRS and CDR2 as YFSETQ. This CDR3 contains 15 residues. In DNA form, the CDR3 reads TGCGCCAGCAGCCCCGGCCGGGGTGGGTACAATGAGCAGTTCTTC. It translates to CASSPGRGGYNEQFF. Filled out from reference TRBV5-1 and TRBJ2-1, the complete variable domain reads KAGVTQTPRYLIKTRGQQVTLSCSPISGHRSVSWYQQTPGQGLQFLFEYFSETQRNKGNFPGRFSGRQFSNSRSEMNVSTLELGDSALYLCASSPGRGGYNEQFFGPGTRLTVL.

The CDR3 spells CSITSGGVRETQYF. In DNA, the CDR3 is TGCAGCATAACGAGCGGGGGCGTTAGGGAGACCCAGTACTTC. V is TRBV29-1 and J is TRBJ2-5, with TRBD2 matching 8 bases. This CDR3 region has 14 residues. Trimming at V came to 8 bases and at J to 5 bases, leaving 13 bases not matched to a gene. CDR1 is SQVTM and CDR2 is ANQGSEA in the germline V gene.

The chain couples TRBV12-5 to TRBJ2-7; D is undetermined. CDR1 and CDR2 (germline): LGHNT, FRNRAP. The CDR3 contains 13 residues. Trimming left V 1 base short and J 6 bases short, with 10 bases between. The CDR3 DNA sequence: TGTGCTAGTGGTTTGGACCTCCTAGGCGAGCAGTACTTC. Residues: CASGLDLLGEQYF.

The chain's CDR3 is CASSPGAPQETQYF. The CDR3, as DNA: TGTGCCAGCAGCCCTGGGGCCCCCCAAGAGACCCAGTACTTC. The chain links TRBV5-4 to TRBJ2-5, with a tentative D call TRBD1 (5 bases). CDR1 and CDR2 (germline): SGHNT, YYREEE (reference sequence). The CDR3 spans 14 residues. V gave up 4 bases and J gave up 1 base, with 11 bases separating them.

The chain uses TRBV5-1 and TRBJ1-6; D is perhaps TRBD1 (5 bases). The CDR3 is made up of 15 amino acids. V lost 0 bases and J lost 10, with 14 bases in between. Germline loops: CDR1 SGHRS, CDR2 YFSETQ. The CDR3 here is CASSLGTTAISPLHF. DNA of the CDR3: TGCGCCAGCAGCTTGGGAACGACAGCTATATCACCCCTCCACTTT.

The rearrangement links TRBV5-1 to TRBJ2-5; 7 nucleotides match TRBD2. The CDR3 is 16 residues long. Per germline, CDR1 SGHRS and CDR2 YFSETQ. The J segment lost 9 bases and the V segment lost 0 bases, leaving 14 bases of the junction unmatched. The CDR3 bases are TGCGCCAGCAGCTTGGATGCGGGAGCGGGCCAAGATGCCCAGTACTTC. It encodes CASSLDAGAGQDAQYF.

The chain carries TRBV5-4 and TRBJ2-1; TRBD2 aligns across 11 bases. The length of the CDR3 is 14 residues. The germline gives CDR1 SGHNT, CDR2 YYREEE (reference sequence). V was pared by 0 bases and J by 9 bases, with 2 bases of the junction left unmatched. The CDR3 DNA follows: TGTGCCAGCAGCTTGGTAGCGGGAGGGTCTGAGCAGTTCTTC. This gives the protein CASSLVAGGSEQFF.

The chain links TRBV18 to TRBJ2-7; weak D call: TRBD2 (6 bases). There are 14 residues in the CDR3. Germline-derived CDR1 and CDR2 are KGHSH and LQKENI. V lost 0 bases, J lost 7 bases, and 13 bases lay in between. In DNA, the CDR3 is TGTGCCAGCTCACCACCCGTGGCTAGCGTAGAGCAGTACTTC. This translates into CASSPPVASVEQYF. Full variable domain (remainder filled in from reference TRBV18 and TRBJ2-7): NAGVMQNPRHLVRRRGQEARLRCSPMKGHSHVYWYRQLPEEGLKFMVYLQKENIIDESGMPKERFSAEFPKEGPSILRIQQVVRGDSAAYFCASSPPVASVEQYFGPGTRLTVT.

The chain recombines TRBV10-3 with TRBJ2-7, with 8 positions matching TRBD1. After removal of 3 bases from V and 5 bases from J, the junction contained 9 bases not matched to a gene. This CDR3 is built from 15 residues. Germline V gene lookup returns CDR1 ENHRY and CDR2 SYGVKD. Written as DNA, the CDR3 is TGTGCCATCAGTGACCCGGGACAGGCTCGCCACGAGCAGTACTTC. Translation gives CAISDPGQARHEQYF.